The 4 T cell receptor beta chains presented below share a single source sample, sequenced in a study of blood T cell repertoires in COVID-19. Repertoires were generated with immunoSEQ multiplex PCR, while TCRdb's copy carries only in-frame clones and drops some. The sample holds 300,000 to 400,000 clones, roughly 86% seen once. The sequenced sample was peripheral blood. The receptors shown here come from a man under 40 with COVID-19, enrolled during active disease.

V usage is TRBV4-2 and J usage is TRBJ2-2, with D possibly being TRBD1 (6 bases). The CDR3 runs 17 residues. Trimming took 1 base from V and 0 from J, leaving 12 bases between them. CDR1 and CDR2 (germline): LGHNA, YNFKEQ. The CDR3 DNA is TGTGCCAGCAGCCAAGGTCCCCAGGGGTCGAACACCGGGGAGCTGTTTTTT. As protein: CASSQGPQGSNTGELFF.

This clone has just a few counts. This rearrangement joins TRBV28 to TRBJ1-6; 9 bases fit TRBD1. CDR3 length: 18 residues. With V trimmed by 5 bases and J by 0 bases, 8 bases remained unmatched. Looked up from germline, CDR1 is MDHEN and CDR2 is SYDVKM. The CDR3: CASSQTGGPLSYNSPLHF. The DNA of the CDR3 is TGTGCCAGCAGTCAAACAGGGGGCCCACTCTCCTATAATTCACCCCTCCACTTT.

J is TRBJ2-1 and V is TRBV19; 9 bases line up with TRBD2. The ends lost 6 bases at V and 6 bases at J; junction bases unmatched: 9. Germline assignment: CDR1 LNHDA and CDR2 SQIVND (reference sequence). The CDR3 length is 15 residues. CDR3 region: CASSLAGYNRNEQFF. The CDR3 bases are TGTGCCAGTAGCCTAGCGGGATACAACCGCAATGAGCAGTTCTTC.

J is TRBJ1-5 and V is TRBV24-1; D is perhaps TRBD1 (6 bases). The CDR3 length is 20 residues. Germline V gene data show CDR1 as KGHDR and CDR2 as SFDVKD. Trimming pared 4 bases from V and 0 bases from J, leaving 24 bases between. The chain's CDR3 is CATSDGPPGRGPNSNQPQHF. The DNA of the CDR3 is TGTGCCACCAGTGACGGCCCACCTGGCAGGGGCCCCAATAGCAATCAGCCCCAGCATTTT.